This passage covers 32 T cell receptor beta chains from one sample sequenced in a study of blood T cells in healthy people across ages. PCR was performed a second time for about 7 to 11 cycles using a sample-barcoded 5' primer and a J-beta primer mix. TCRdb passed the 5' RACE reads through MiXCR, listing each CDR3 protein once. The sample carries about 1.4 million distinct CDR3 sequences, approximately 59% recorded once. Specimen: blood. The receptors originated from a man aged 18 to 29 in good health.

V is TRBV7-2 and J is TRBJ2-5; D not certain. V was clipped by 4 bases and J by 2 bases, with 11 bases between them. The germline V gene has CDR1 SGHTA and CDR2 FQGNSA. There are 14 residues in the CDR3. The CDR3 DNA sequence: TGTGCCAGCAGCTCCAGTAGAACTCAAGAGACCCAGTACTTC. Translated, it gives CASSSSRTQETQYF.

This chain joins TRBV20-1 and TRBJ2-7, with D perhaps given as TRBD1 or TRBD2 (6 bases each). Gene TRBJ2-1 matches the end of the DNA better, so the J call may be wrong. Germline CDR1 reads DFQATT; CDR2 reads SNEGSKA (reference sequence). The CDR3 extends over 13 amino acids. CDR3 nucleotides: TGCAGTGCTAAGCCCGGGGGCGGGGATGAGCAGTTCTTC. Its protein is CSAKPGGGDEQFF.

The V gene is TRBV6-1, the J gene TRBJ2-3, with TRBD1 identical over 7 bases. This CDR3 has 14 amino acids. V was pared by 5 bases and J by 4 bases, with 6 bases of the junction left unmatched. Germline V gene lookup returns CDR1 MNHNS and CDR2 SASEGT. The CDR3 protein is CASSMTGSADTQYF. CDR3 DNA: TGTGCCAGCAGTATGACAGGGAGCGCAGATACGCAGTATTTT.

The chain combines TRBV4-1 with TRBJ1-6; D remains unclear. This CDR3 is built from 16 residues. Looked up from germline, CDR1 is MGHRA and CDR2 is YSYEKL. The ends were cut back, 2 bases at V and 9 bases at J, with 17 bases in the middle. In DNA, the CDR3 is TGCGCCAGCAGCCAACACATCGGGCACGATCGTTCACCCCTCCACTTT. It codes for CASSQHIGHDRSPLHF.

Many counts were recorded for this clonotype. This chain links TRBV7-9 with TRBJ2-1; 12 bases agree with TRBD2. Germline V gives CDR1 SEHNR, CDR2 FQNEAQ (reference sequence). Trimming took 2 bases from V and 5 from J; bases not matched to a gene: 7. The CDR3 spans 17 residues. The CDR3 region has the DNA TGTGCCAGCAGCTTATCTGCTAGCGGGAGGGCCGACAATGAGCAGTTCTTC. Encoded protein: CASSLSASGRADNEQFF.

This rearrangement joins TRBV7-9 to TRBJ2-2; D might be TRBD2 (7 bases). CDR1 and CDR2 from the germline V gene are SEHNR and FQNEAQ (reference sequence). V shed 5 bases and J shed 10 bases, with 20 bases lying between them. The CDR3 length is 15 residues. This chain's CDR3 is CASSPEGGYVEELFF. CDR3 in DNA: TGTGCCAGCAGCCCGGAGGGGGGGTACGTGGAGGAGCTGTTTTTT.

This clonotype appeared a few times. The chain combines TRBV27 with TRBJ2-7; 7 bases are a match to TRBD1. Germline trimming cut 3 bases from V and 2 bases from J; bases unmatched to any gene: 13. Germline CDR1 and CDR2: MNHEY and SMNVEV (reference sequence). This CDR3 contains 17 residues. Written as DNA, the CDR3 is TGTGCCAGCAGTTTGGCCAGGGACAGACATCTAACCTACGAGCAGTACTTC. Amino acid sequence: CASSLARDRHLTYEQYF.

The V and J genes are TRBV7-8 and TRBJ2-1; D could derive from TRBD1 or TRBD2 (6 bases each). CDR1 is SGHVS and CDR2 is FQNEAQ in the germline V gene. V lost 4 bases, J lost 5 bases, and 21 bases lay in between. This CDR3 is built from 17 residues. As DNA, the CDR3 is TGTGCCAGCAGCTCACCACGGACAGCGGGCCTCGACAATGAGCAGTTCTTC. It encodes CASSSPRTAGLDNEQFF.

This chain uses TRBV20-1 with TRBJ2-5, with D unresolved. V gave up 5 bases and J gave up 0 bases, with 7 bases separating them. In germline, CDR1 is DFQATT, CDR2 SNEGSKA (reference sequence). The CDR3 has 12 residues. CDR3 sequence reads: CSAGVYQETQYF. The CDR3 DNA reads TGCAGTGCTGGGGTGTACCAAGAGACCCAGTACTTC.

The rearrangement uses TRBV7-2 and TRBJ2-7; D not resolved. From germline, CDR1 is SGHTA and CDR2 FQGNSA. The CDR3 loop spans 13 amino acids. Trimming took off 5 bases at V and 3 bases at J, with 11 bases between the two ends. The CDR3 region is CASSPVPGYEQYF. The CDR3 region has the DNA TGTGCCAGCAGCCCGGTCCCCGGCTACGAGCAGTACTTC.

The rearrangement uses TRBV4-1 and TRBJ2-1; 8 bases fit TRBD1. CDR1 MGHRA and CDR2 YSYEKL come from the germline V gene. The CDR3 extends over 17 amino acids. The J segment lost 3 bases and the V segment lost 4 bases, leaving 11 bases of the junction unmatched. In DNA form, the CDR3 reads TGCGCCAGCAGCCCACGAGCCGGACAGGGATACTACAATGAGCAGTTCTTC. It codes for CASSPRAGQGYYNEQFF.

This clonotype was counted only a few times. The chain combines TRBV7-9 with TRBJ2-5, with TRBD2 matching over 9 bases. The V and J ends lost 2 bases and 1 base, in that order; junction bases with no gene match: 14. The CDR3 covers 19 residues. Germline CDR1 is SEHNR and CDR2 is FQNEAQ (reference sequence). The CDR3, as DNA: TGTGCCAGCAGCTTAATGGATTTTAGCGGGGGAATGCCCCAAGAGACCCAGTACTTC. The encoded protein is CASSLMDFSGGMPQETQYF.

The chain is built from TRBV7-9 and TRBJ2-1; 10 bases line up with TRBD2. The CDR3 is 13 residues long. Germline assignment: CDR1 SEHNR and CDR2 FQNEAQ (reference sequence). The CDR3 nucleotides are TGTATATTGAGGAGACTAGCGGGCAATGAGCAGTTCTTC. Translated, it gives CILRRLAGNEQFF. The variable domain in full, with the rest retrieved from reference TRBV7-9 and TRBJ2-1, is DTGVSQNPRHKITKRGQNVTFRCDPISEHNRLYWYRQTLGQGPEFLTYFQNEAQLEKSRLLSDRFSAERPKGSFSTLEIQRTEQGDSAMYLCILRRLAGNEQFFGPGTRLTVL.

The chain recombines TRBV6-1 with TRBJ2-2; D is ambiguous. Trimming removed 2 bases at V and 2 bases at J, with 6 bases between. Per the germline V gene, CDR1 is MNHNS and CDR2 is SASEGT. This CDR3 has 14 amino acids. CDR3 protein: CASSEHSNTGELFF. DNA for the CDR3: TGTGCCAGCAGTGAACACAGCAACACCGGGGAGCTGTTTTTT.

This clonotype was seen more than once but under ten times. The chain is built from TRBV27 and TRBJ2-7, with D hard to call. This CDR3 has 16 amino acids. Germline V gene lookup returns CDR1 MNHEY and CDR2 SMNVEV (reference sequence). The ends were cut back, 1 base at V and 2 bases at J, with 15 bases in the middle. In DNA form, the CDR3 reads TGTGCCAGCAGTTTATACGCCGGACGAGTCACCTACGAGCAGTACTTC. Translation gives CASSLYAGRVTYEQYF.

This sequence joins TRBV3-1 and TRBJ2-3; D is possibly TRBD1 (5 bases). The CDR3 sequence is 17 residues long. CDR1 is LGHDT, CDR2 YNNKEL, per germline (reference sequence). Trimming shortened V by 2 bases and J by 1 base, and 16 bases separated the two germline ends. CDR3 nucleotide sequence: TGTGCCAGCAGCCAAATCGTCAGGGCGAGAGGCACAGATACGCAGTATTTT. Residues: CASSQIVRARGTDTQYF.

Of note for this clonotype: A clone one base away is much larger, so this may be a read error. The rearrangement joins TRBV7-9 to TRBJ2-5; no clear D gene. The germline V and J ends were trimmed by 7 bases and 0 bases, with 6 bases remaining between them. Germline assignment: CDR1 SEHNR and CDR2 FQNEAQ (reference sequence). The CDR3 runs to 12 residues. CDR3 nucleotides: TGTGCCAGCATCCCGTACCAAGAGACCCAGTACTTC. It specifies CASIPYQETQYF.

V and J are TRBV23-1 and TRBJ2-4; the D gene is possibly TRBD1 (7 bases). The J call may be in error: the DNA end matches TRBJ2-7 better. TRBV23-1 is designated an ORF whose function remains uncertain. This CDR3 region has 16 residues. The CDR3 region is CASSHRLDRVSYEQYF. DNA of the CDR3: TGCGCCAGCAGTCACCGACTAGACAGGGTGTCCTACGAGCAGTACTTC.

This clonotype was detected only a few times. This rearrangement joins TRBV10-3 to TRBJ2-7; 10 bases align to TRBD1. This CDR3 has 15 residues. Germline CDR1 and CDR2: ENHRY and SYGVKD. V was clipped by 4 bases and J by 2 bases; unmatched bases: 5. The CDR3 DNA sequence: TGTGCCATCAGTGGGGGACAGGGGACCCCCTACGAGCAGTACTTC. As protein: CAISGGQGTPYEQYF.

The V gene is TRBV6-1, the J gene TRBJ2-5, with a weak D call TRBD2 (5 bases). CDR1 and CDR2 from the germline V gene are MNHNS and SASEGT. Between the trimmed V and J ends, which lost 3 bases and 11 bases, there was a span of 19 bases. The CDR3 spans 14 residues. The CDR3 bases are TGTGCCAGCAGTGATAGACGAGGGTTAGTTGAGCAGTACTTC. Its translation: CASSDRRGLVEQYF.

This clonotype has a handful of counts. The genes are TRBV2 and TRBJ2-1; 9 nucleotides align to TRBD1. CDR1 SNHLY and CDR2 FYNNEI come from the germline V gene. The CDR3 is 15 residues long. J lost 0 bases, V lost 8 bases, and 5 bases had no gene match. The CDR3 loop reads CASGPGQGSYNEQFF. Written as DNA, the CDR3 is TGTGCCAGCGGCCCGGGACAGGGCTCCTACAATGAGCAGTTCTTC.

This chain joins TRBV27 and TRBJ1-4; tentatively, D is TRBD1 (6 bases). V was trimmed by 4 bases and J by 8 bases, leaving 17 bases between them. The CDR3 spans 15 residues. Germline loops: CDR1 MNHEY, CDR2 SMNVEV (reference sequence). Here the CDR3 DNA reads TGTGCCAGCAGTTCCTTCGACAGGCCAGGAGAAAAACTGTTTTTT. Its translation: CASSSFDRPGEKLFF.

The chain has TRBV6-1 and TRBJ2-3; TRBD2 matches 8 bases. The ends lost 6 bases at V and 5 bases at J; junction bases unmatched: 4. Germline lookup yields CDR1 MNHNS and CDR2 SASEGT. The CDR3 loop spans 13 amino acids. For the CDR3, the DNA is TGTGCCAGCAGGACTAGCGTGTTAGATACGCAGTATTTT. This gives the protein CASRTSVLDTQYF.

This chain connects TRBV27 to TRBJ1-2, with D perhaps TRBD1 (5 bases). There are 15 residues in the CDR3. The V gene's germline CDR1 is MNHEY and CDR2 SMNVEV (reference sequence). V gave up 5 bases and J gave up 6 bases, with 19 bases separating them. CDR3 DNA sequence: TGTGCCAGCAGTCCTATACCACAAGGACACCATGGCTACACCTTC. Translating gives CASSPIPQGHHGYTF.

V is TRBV29-1 and J is TRBJ2-4; TRBD2 is a possible D gene (5 bases). CDR3 size: 12 residues. Deletions cut 4 bases from V and 8 bases from J, with 12 bases between. Germline CDR1 reads SQVTM; CDR2 reads ANQGSEA. The CDR3 is CSVGLSVDIQYF. In nucleotides, the CDR3 is TGCAGCGTTGGACTATCTGTGGACATTCAGTACTTC.

The rearrangement uses TRBV27 and TRBJ1-6; 9 bases line up with TRBD1. CDR1 MNHEY and CDR2 SMNVEV come from the germline V gene (reference sequence). The CDR3 consists of 14 residues. J gave up 9 bases and V 9 bases, and 9 bases lay outside the gene matches. The DNA for the CDR3 is TGTGCCAGTAGATCCGGGACAGGGATTTCACCCCTCCACTTT. Amino acids: CASRSGTGISPLHF.

The genes are TRBV2 and TRBJ2-1; D is unclear. V was pared by 2 bases and J by 6 bases, with 14 bases between. This CDR3 is built from 15 residues. From germline, CDR1 is SNHLY and CDR2 FYNNEI. The CDR3 loop reads CASSEIQPQLNEQFF. The CDR3 DNA reads TGTGCCAGCAGTGAAATCCAGCCCCAGCTCAATGAGCAGTTCTTC.

The rearrangement links TRBV20-1 to TRBJ2-1; D not resolved. The CDR3 totals 12 residues. V was clipped by 6 bases and J by 0 bases, with 6 bases between them. CDR1 is DFQATT, CDR2 SNEGSKA, per germline (reference sequence). The CDR3 DNA follows: TGCAGTGCAGCCCACTCCTACAATGAGCAGTTCTTC. Protein sequence: CSAAHSYNEQFF.

This clonotype is a singleton in its sample. The gene calls are TRBV9 and TRBJ2-1, with D hard to call. Looked up from germline, CDR1 is SGDLS and CDR2 is YYNGEE. With 5 bases removed from V and 6 bases from J, the gap between germline ends came to 9 bases. This CDR3 contains 12 residues. In DNA, the CDR3 is TGTGCCAGCAGTGCTTTTGGCAATGAGCAGTTCTTC. This translates into CASSAFGNEQFF.

The V call is TRBV20-1, the J call TRBJ2-1, with 8 bases that match TRBD2. Germline assignment: CDR1 DFQATT and CDR2 SNEGSKA (reference sequence). Trimming cost V 3 bases and J 2 bases; bases outside gene matches: 6. This CDR3 region has 15 residues. The CDR3 loop reads CSARSGTSTYNEQFF. The CDR3 DNA reads TGCAGTGCTAGGTCGGGGACTAGTACCTACAATGAGCAGTTCTTC.

This chain connects TRBV4-3 to TRBJ1-6; the D gene is possibly TRBD1 (5 bases). Germline assignment: CDR1 LGHNA and CDR2 YSLEER. Trimming shortened V by 6 bases and J by 5 bases, and 8 bases separated the two germline ends. The CDR3 consists of 13 residues. CDR3 in amino acids: CASRGQNNSPLHF. For the CDR3, the DNA is TGCGCCAGCAGGGGGCAGAATAATTCACCCCTCCACTTT.

The chain couples TRBV20-1 to TRBJ2-2; maybe TRBD1 (6 bases). The germline V gene has CDR1 DFQATT and CDR2 SNEGSKA (reference sequence). The CDR3 is 15 residues long. Trimming took off 4 bases at V and 0 bases at J, with 12 bases between the two ends. CDR3 sequence: CSAKSGHSNTGELFF. CDR3 sequence (DNA): TGCAGTGCTAAGTCGGGACATTCGAACACCGGGGAGCTGTTTTTT.